The clone carrying this T cell receptor beta chain was found once. Its antigen is still unknown. These data are taken from a study of blood T cells in healthy people across ages. Study as a whole: With template switching, about one barcoded beta molecule was captured per two T cells.

The V gene's germline CDR1 is LNHNV and CDR2 YYDKDF (reference sequence). Trimming stripped 5 bases from V and 10 bases from J, with 20 bases between. CDR3 length: 14 residues. Study observations and caveats: Naive T cell percentage strongly correlated with TCR beta diversity. More naive CD4+ cells and higher diversity were found in long-lived than in aged donors.

Through a sample-barcoded 5' primer and a J-beta primer mix, a second PCR was run for roughly 7 to 12 cycles. Each TCR beta cDNA got a 12-nucleotide random molecular identifier. In TCRdb, the 5' RACE reads were re-called with MiXCR into one record per CDR3 protein. Of some 1 million distinct CDR3 sequences in the sample, over 35% were seen once. Sample: blood. The sequence was obtained from a woman aged 55-70 years in good health. The J gene is TRBJ2-5, the V gene TRBV15; D is perhaps TRBD1 (5 bases). The DNA for the CDR3 is TGTGCCACCAGCCGCGACAATGGAAGACAGATCCAGTACTTC. Translated, it gives CATSRDNGRQIQYF.